This TCR beta chain originates from a study of cytomegalovirus exposure and HLA in healthy donors (dated by TCRdb to 2016 to 2017). Regarding the complete study: According to a later analysis, one platform produced both the 120 validation repertoires and the 720 or so repertoires of the first cohort. The study was designed to test whether signatures of past pathogen exposure could be identified by cataloging public T cell receptors. Besides the first cohort of under 700 subjects, a separate validation cohort made up of 120 different subjects was used. To predict cytomegalovirus infection status, the study brought together high-throughput TCR immunosequencing, statistical association of individual TCRs with disease status, and machine learning.

The method was the immunoSEQ multiplex PCR assay. As for the original processing: To diagnose cytomegalovirus status from the catalog of TCR beta chain sequences, a statistical classification framework was built. TCRdb carries this immuneACCESS record with in-frame sequences only. Its versions omit some clonotypes, under half of them owing to an unresolved V gene in the studies checked, with the rest unexplained. That table is the source of V, J and clone size, and D and trimming were worked out from the DNA. This sample is represented by some 130,000 clones; roughly 79% of them were singletons. The ten largest clones take up 25% to 30% of the sample. The donors were included in the validation cohort of roughly 130 subjects, a group kept apart from the approximately 650-subject first cohort. What the study reported, not specific to this receptor: A later analysis lacked HLA typing for the validation cohort, so it scored co-occurrence in that cohort across all 110 or so repertoires. The classifier was reported to diagnose cytomegalovirus status with high specificity and sensitivity in both the original cohort and the validation cohort. The authors suggested that the approach could potentially be extended to other disease states and immunological phenotypes. Across donors, most TCR sequences were observed very rarely, whereas some public TCRs were present in many individuals. The study listed 150 to 200 TCR beta chains as associated with cytomegalovirus. In vitro tests confirmed that a few of the cytomegalovirus-associated TCR beta chains recognize cytomegalovirus antigens. Subsequent analysis determined that TCRs grouped into clusters in the first cohort also showed a tendency toward co-occurrence across the roughly 110 validation repertoires, and approximately 93% of cluster scores exceeded 0.

CDR1 and CDR2, per the germline V gene, are MNHNS and SASEGT. Reading from cysteine to phenylalanine, the CDR3 counts 18 amino acids. Kept here is only the CDR3 DNA, which spans 54 bases and is read in frame from base 1. Trimmed from V: 3 bases; trimmed from J: 5 bases; junction bases lacking a gene match: 14. Concerning this clone: Its antigen specificity is not known. Per-base quality was not reported, and no clone a single base away is much larger than it.

This sequence uses TRBV6-1 and TRBJ2-2; TRBD1 fits 8 bases in the junction. The source of this sequence is a man aged 25-45 years in good health and CMV-seropositive. Sequenced input: PBMCs. The nucleotide sequence reads as follows: TGTGCCAGCAGTGAGGTGTGGACAGGGATAAGTTTAACCGGGGAGCTGTTTTTT. It is translated as CASSEVWTGISLTGELFF.